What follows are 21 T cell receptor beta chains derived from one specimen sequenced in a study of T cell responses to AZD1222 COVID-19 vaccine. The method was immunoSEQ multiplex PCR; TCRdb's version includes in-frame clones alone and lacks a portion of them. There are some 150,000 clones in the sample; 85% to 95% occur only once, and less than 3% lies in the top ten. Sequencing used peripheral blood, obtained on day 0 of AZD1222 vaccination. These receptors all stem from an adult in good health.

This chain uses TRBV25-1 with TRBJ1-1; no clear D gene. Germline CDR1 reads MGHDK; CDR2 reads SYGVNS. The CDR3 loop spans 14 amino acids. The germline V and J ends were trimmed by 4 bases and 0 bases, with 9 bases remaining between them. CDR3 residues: CASSGSSMNTEAFF. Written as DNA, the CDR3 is TGTGCCAGCAGTGGATCCAGCATGAACACTGAAGCTTTCTTT.

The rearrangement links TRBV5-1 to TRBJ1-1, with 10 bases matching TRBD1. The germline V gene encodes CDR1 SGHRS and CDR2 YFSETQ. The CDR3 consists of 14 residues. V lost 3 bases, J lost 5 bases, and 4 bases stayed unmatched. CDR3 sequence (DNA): TGCGCCAGCAGCTCCGGACAGGGGGAAACTGAAGCTTTCTTT. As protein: CASSSGQGETEAFF.

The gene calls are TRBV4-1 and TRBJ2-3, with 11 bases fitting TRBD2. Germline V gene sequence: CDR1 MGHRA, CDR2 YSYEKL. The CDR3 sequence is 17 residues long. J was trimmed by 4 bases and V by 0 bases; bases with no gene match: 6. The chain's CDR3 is CASSQETSGIESDTQYF. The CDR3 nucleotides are TGCGCCAGCAGCCAAGAGACTAGCGGGATTGAGTCAGATACGCAGTATTTT.

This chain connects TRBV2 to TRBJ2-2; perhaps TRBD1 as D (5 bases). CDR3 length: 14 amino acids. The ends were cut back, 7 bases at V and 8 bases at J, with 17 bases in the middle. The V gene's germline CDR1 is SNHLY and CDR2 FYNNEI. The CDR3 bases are TGTGCCAGCAAGGGTGGGGCCTCCTCAGGGGAGCTGTTTTTT. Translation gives CASKGGASSGELFF.

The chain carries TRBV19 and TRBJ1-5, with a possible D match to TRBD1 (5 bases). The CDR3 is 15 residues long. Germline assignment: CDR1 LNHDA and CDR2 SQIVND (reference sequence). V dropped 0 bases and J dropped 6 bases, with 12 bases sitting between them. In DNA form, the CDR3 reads TGTGCCAGTAGTATAGATTCGGCGGGGGTTCAGCCCCAGCATTTT. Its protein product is CASSIDSAGVQPQHF.

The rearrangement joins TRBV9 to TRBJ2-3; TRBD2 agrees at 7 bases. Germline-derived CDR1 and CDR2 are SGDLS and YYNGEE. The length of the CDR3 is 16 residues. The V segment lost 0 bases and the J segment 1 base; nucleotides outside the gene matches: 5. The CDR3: CASSVGSGARTDTQYF. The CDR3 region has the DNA TGTGCCAGCAGCGTAGGGAGCGGGGCACGCACAGATACGCAGTATTTT.

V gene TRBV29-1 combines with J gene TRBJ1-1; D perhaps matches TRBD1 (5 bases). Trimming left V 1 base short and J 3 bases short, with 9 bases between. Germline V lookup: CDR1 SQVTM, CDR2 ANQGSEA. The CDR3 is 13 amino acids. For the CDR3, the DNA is TGCAGCGTTGAAGGCGGGACCCACACTGAAGCTTTCTTT. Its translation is CSVEGGTHTEAFF. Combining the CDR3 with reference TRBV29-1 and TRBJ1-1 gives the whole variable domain SAVISQKPSRDICQRGTSLTIQCQVDSQVTMMFWYRQQPGQSLTLIATANQGSEATYESGFVIDKFPISRPNLTFSTLTVSNMSPEDSSIYLCSVEGGTHTEAFFGQGTRLTVV.

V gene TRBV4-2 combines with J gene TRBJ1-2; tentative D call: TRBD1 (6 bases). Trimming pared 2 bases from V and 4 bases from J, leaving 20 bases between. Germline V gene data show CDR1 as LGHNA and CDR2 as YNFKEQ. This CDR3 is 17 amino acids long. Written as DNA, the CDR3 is TGTGCCAGCAGCCAAAATAGCGGTCTTCCAGGGGCCTATGGCTACACCTTC. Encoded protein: CASSQNSGLPGAYGYTF.

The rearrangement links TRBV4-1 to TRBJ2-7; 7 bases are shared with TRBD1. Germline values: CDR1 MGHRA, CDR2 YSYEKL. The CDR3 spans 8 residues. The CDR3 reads CALQGWYF. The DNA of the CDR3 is TGCGCTTTACAGGGGTGGTACTTC.

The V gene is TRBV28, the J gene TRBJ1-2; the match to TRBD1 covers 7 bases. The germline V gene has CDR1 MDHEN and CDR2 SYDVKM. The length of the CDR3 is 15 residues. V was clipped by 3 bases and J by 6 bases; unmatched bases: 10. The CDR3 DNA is TGTGCCAGCAGTTTGATGACAGGGAGGTTTAATGGCTACACCTTC. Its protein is CASSLMTGRFNGYTF.

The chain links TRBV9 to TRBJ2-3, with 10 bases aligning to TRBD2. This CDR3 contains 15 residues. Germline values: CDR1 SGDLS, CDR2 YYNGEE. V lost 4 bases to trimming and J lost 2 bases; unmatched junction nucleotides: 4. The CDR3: CASSLAGVSTDTQYF. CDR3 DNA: TGTGCCAGCAGCCTAGCGGGAGTGTCCACAGATACGCAGTATTTT.

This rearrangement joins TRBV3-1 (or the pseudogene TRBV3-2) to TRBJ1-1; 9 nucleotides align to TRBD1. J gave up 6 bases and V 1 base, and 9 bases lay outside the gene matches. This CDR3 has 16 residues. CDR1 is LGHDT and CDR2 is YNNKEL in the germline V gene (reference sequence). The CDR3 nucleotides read TGTGCCAGCAGCCAAGTTACAGGGGGCGGAACGGCTGAAGCTTTCTTT. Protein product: CASSQVTGGGTAEAFF.

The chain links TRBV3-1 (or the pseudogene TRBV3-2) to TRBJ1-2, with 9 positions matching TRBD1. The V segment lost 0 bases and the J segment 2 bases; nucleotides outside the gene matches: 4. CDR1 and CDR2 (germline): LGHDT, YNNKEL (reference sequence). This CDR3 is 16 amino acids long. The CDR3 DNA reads TGTGCCAGCAGCCAAGATTTGGGGACAGGGAACTATGGCTACACCTTC. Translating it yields CASSQDLGTGNYGYTF.

CDR3 nucleotides: TGCGCCAGCAGCCAACTAGACCCCCCCGAGCAGTACTTC. This encodes CASSQLDPPEQYF. The V and J genes are TRBV4-1 and TRBJ2-7; the D is unclear. The CDR3 has 13 amino acids. Germline lookup yields CDR1 MGHRA and CDR2 YSYEKL. V dropped 2 bases and J dropped 6 bases, with 11 bases sitting between them.

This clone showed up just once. Here the CDR3 DNA reads TGTGCCAGCAGCGGACAGGGGTTAACTGGAAACACCATATATTTT. This translates into CASSGQGLTGNTIYF. V and J are TRBV9 and TRBJ1-3, with 8 bases matching TRBD1. The CDR3 has 15 amino acids. Trimming removed 3 bases from V and 2 bases from J; junction bases left unmatched: 4. The germline gives CDR1 SGDLS, CDR2 YYNGEE. Combining the CDR3 with reference TRBV9 and TRBJ1-3 gives the whole variable domain DSGVTQTPKHLITATGQRVTLRCSPRSGDLSVYWYQQSLDQGLQFLIQYYNGEERAKGNILERFSAQQFPDLHSELNLSSLELGDSALYFCASSGQGLTGNTIYFGEGSWLTVV.

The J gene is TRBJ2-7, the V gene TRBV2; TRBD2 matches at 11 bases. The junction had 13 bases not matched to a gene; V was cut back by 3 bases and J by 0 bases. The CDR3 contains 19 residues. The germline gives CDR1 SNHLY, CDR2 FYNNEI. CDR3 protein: CASSDISAASGRYSYEQYF. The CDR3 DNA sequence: TGTGCCAGCAGTGATATTTCTGCGGCTAGCGGGAGGTACTCCTACGAGCAGTACTTC.

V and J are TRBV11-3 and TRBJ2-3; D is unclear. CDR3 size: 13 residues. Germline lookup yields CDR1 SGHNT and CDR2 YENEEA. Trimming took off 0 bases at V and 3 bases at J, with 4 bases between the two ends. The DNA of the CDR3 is TGTGCCAGCAGCTTAGAACCAACAGATACGCAGTATTTT. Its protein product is CASSLEPTDTQYF.

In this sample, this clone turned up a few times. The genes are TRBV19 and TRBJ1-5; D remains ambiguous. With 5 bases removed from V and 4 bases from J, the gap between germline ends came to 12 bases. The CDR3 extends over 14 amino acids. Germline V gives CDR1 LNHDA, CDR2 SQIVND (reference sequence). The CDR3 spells CASSPREGNQPQHF. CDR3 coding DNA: TGTGCCAGTAGTCCTCGTGAGGGAAATCAGCCCCAGCATTTT.

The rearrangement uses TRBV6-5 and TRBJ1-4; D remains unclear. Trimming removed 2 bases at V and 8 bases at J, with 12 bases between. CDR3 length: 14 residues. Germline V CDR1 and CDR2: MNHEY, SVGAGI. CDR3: CASSYTTPREKLFF. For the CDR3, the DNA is TGTGCCAGCAGTTACACGACACCGCGAGAAAAACTGTTTTTT.

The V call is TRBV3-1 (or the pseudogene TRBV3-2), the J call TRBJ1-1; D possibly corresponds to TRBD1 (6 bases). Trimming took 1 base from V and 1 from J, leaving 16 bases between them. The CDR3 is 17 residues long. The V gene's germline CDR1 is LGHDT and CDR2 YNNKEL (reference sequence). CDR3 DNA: TGTGCCAGCAGCCAAGGGGGGGGCAGGGTCGCGAACACTGAAGCTTTCTTT. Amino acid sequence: CASSQGGGRVANTEAFF.

The CDR3 DNA is TGCGCCAGCAGCCAAGGGTCACGTGACAGGTCAAATTCACCCCTCCACTTT. It specifies CASSQGSRDRSNSPLHF. The chain couples TRBV4-1 to TRBJ1-6; a possible D gene is TRBD1 (6 bases). The CDR3 totals 17 residues. CDR1 is MGHRA and CDR2 is YSYEKL in the germline V gene. Between the trimmed V and J ends, which lost 1 base and 7 bases, there was a span of 17 bases.